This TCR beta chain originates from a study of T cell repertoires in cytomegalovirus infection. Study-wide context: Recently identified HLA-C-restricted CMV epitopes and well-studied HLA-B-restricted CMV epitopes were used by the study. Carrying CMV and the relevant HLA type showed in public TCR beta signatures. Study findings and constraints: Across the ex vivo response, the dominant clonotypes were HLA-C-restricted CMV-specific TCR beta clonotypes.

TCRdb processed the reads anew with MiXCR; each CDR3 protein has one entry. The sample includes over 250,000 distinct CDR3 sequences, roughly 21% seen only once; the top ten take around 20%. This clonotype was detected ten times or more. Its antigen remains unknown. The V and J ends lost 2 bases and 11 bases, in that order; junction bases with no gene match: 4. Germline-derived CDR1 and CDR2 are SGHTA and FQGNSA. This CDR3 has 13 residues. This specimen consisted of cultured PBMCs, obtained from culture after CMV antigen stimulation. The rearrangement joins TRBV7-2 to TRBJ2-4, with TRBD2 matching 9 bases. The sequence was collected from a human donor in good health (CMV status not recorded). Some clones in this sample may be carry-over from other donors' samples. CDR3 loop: CASSLPSGTVQYF. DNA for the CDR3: TGTGCCAGCAGCTTACCTAGCGGGACGGTTCAGTACTTC.